The 32 T cell receptor beta chains given below trace back to one sample, sequenced in a study of control samples from healthy donors and cancer patients. Clones were read by immunoSEQ multiplex PCR, and TCRdb kept only the in-frame ones, dropping some. The sample contains 150,000 to 200,000 clones, almost 90% of which appear only once. Source material: blood. The source of these receptors is a woman aged 25 to 45 in good health.

The chain has TRBV19 and TRBJ2-1; tentatively, D is TRBD2 (5 bases). Germline values: CDR1 LNHDA, CDR2 SQIVND (reference sequence). CDR3 length equals 14 residues. Deletions cut 1 base from V and 9 bases from J, with 13 bases between. CDR3 coding DNA: TGTGCCAGTAGTATAGGTCTCACGAGCGGTGAGCAGTTCTTC. Its protein is CASSIGLTSGEQFF.

The chain carries TRBV5-5 and TRBJ1-6; unclear D gene. Per the germline V gene, CDR1 is SGHKS and CDR2 is YYEKEE (reference sequence). There are 16 residues in the CDR3. Deletions cut 1 base from V and 0 bases from J, with 8 bases between. The CDR3 spells CASSLRRSSYNSPLHF. The DNA for the CDR3 is TGTGCCAGCAGCTTGCGGCGCAGCTCCTATAATTCACCCCTCCACTTT.

The gene calls are TRBV29-1 and TRBJ1-2; the match to TRBD1 covers 9 bases. The length of the CDR3 is 14 residues. With 3 bases clipped from V and 7 bases from J, the junction kept 9 bases outside the gene matches. Germline V lookup: CDR1 SQVTM, CDR2 ANQGSEA. For the CDR3, the DNA is TGCAGCGTTGATAGTCCGGACAGGGGTTCTGGCTACACCTTC. Translated: CSVDSPDRGSGYTF.

This chain links TRBV7-9 with TRBJ2-5; D is unresolved. Germline values: CDR1 SEHNR, CDR2 FQNEAQ (reference sequence). The CDR3 is 11 amino acids. V was clipped by 4 bases and J by 4 bases, with 4 bases between them. The DNA for the CDR3 is TGTGCCAGCAGCTGGGGAGAGACCCAGTACTTC. It specifies CASSWGETQYF.

V usage is TRBV10-2 and J usage is TRBJ2-5; no clear D gene. Germline V gene lookup returns CDR1 WSHSY and CDR2 SAAADI. The CDR3 is 14 amino acids. V lost 6 bases and J lost 5, with 16 bases in between. As DNA, the CDR3 is TGCGCCAGCAGACCCTCGACCCCGGCGGAGACCCAGTACTTC. This gives the protein CASRPSTPAETQYF.

V usage is TRBV5-1 and J usage is TRBJ1-2; 8 bases align to TRBD1. The CDR3 extends over 15 amino acids. V dropped 0 bases and J dropped 3; count of bases not matched to a gene: 4. In germline, CDR1 is SGHRS, CDR2 YFSETQ. This CDR3 reads CASSLAQGAHYGYTF. Written as DNA, the CDR3 is TGCGCCAGCAGCTTGGCGCAGGGGGCTCACTATGGCTACACCTTC.

The sample holds one count of this clone. The chain recombines TRBV7-9 with TRBJ1-2; the match to TRBD1 covers 7 bases. The germline CDR1 and CDR2 sequences are SEHNR and FQNEAQ (reference sequence). V lost 7 bases and J lost 12; bases outside the gene matches: 11. This CDR3 has 12 amino acids. In DNA form, the CDR3 reads TGTGCCAGCACCCCTCAGACAGGGCCCCACACCTTC. This translates into CASTPQTGPHTF. The full variable domain, completed using reference TRBV7-9 and TRBJ1-2, is DTGVSQNPRHKITKRGQNVTFRCDPISEHNRLYWYRQTLGQGPEFLTYFQNEAQLEKSRLLSDRFSAERPKGSFSTLEIQRTEQGDSAMYLCASTPQTGPHTFGSGTRLTVV.

The chain links TRBV12-3 or TRBV12-4 to TRBJ2-5; D might be TRBD1 (6 bases). V was clipped by 5 bases and J by 8 bases, with 15 bases between them. The CDR3 runs 13 residues. For the CDR3, the DNA is TGTGCCAGCAGTCCCGGGGCAGGGGATACCCAGTACTTC. It codes for CASSPGAGDTQYF.

The chain couples TRBV24-1 to TRBJ2-3; no definite D call. The CDR3 is 13 amino acids. Trimming stripped 2 bases from V and 6 bases from J, with 8 bases between. Germline loops: CDR1 KGHDR, CDR2 SFDVKD. The CDR3 bases are TGTGCCACCAGTGATTCGGGCCGGGATACGCAGTATTTT. Protein product: CATSDSGRDTQYF.

V is TRBV19 and J is TRBJ2-5; 8 nucleotides match TRBD1. Germline assignment: CDR1 LNHDA and CDR2 SQIVND (reference sequence). With 5 bases clipped from V and 5 bases from J, the junction kept 13 bases outside the gene matches. CDR3 length equals 16 residues. CDR3 in DNA: TGTGCCAGTAGTTGGACAGGGTTTGGCCTGCAGGAGACCCAGTACTTC. Amino acid sequence: CASSWTGFGLQETQYF. Variable domain in full (rest from reference TRBV19 and TRBJ2-5): DGGITQSPKYLFRKEGQNVTLSCEQNLNHDAMYWYRQDPGQGLRLIYYSQIVNDFQKGDIAEGYSVSREKKESFPLTVTSAQKNPTAFYLCASSWTGFGLQETQYFGPGTRLLVL.

This clone was seen only once. J is TRBJ2-3 and V is TRBV2; 7 bases align to TRBD1. CDR1 is SNHLY, CDR2 FYNNEI, per germline. The V and J ends lost 4 bases and 4 bases, in that order; junction bases with no gene match: 8. This CDR3 has 15 amino acids. The CDR3 sequence is CASSVDRVGPDTQYF. CDR3 nucleotide sequence: TGTGCCAGCAGTGTCGACAGGGTAGGGCCAGATACGCAGTATTTT.

The V call is TRBV29-1, the J call TRBJ2-2; maybe TRBD1 (6 bases). Between the trimmed V and J ends, which lost 6 bases and 2 bases, there was a span of 16 bases. There are 15 residues in the CDR3. In germline, CDR1 is SQVTM, CDR2 ANQGSEA. This CDR3 reads CSVPADSFNTGELFF. The CDR3 DNA sequence: TGCAGCGTGCCGGCGGACAGCTTTAACACCGGGGAGCTGTTTTTT.

This clone was seen a handful of times. As DNA, the CDR3 is TGTGCCAGCAGTTACGCAGGGGGCAGACAGCCCCAGCATTTT. It codes for CASSYAGGRQPQHF. The chain links TRBV6-5 to TRBJ1-5, with TRBD1 identical over 8 bases. The V and J ends lost 2 bases and 7 bases, in that order; junction bases with no gene match: 4. This CDR3 spans 14 amino acids. The germline gives CDR1 MNHEY, CDR2 SVGAGI.

In its sample, this clone was seen a few times. V is TRBV7-2 and J is TRBJ2-7; weak D call: TRBD1 (6 bases). The CDR3 runs to 15 residues. With 5 bases removed from V and 2 bases from J, the gap between germline ends came to 16 bases. CDR1 is SGHTA, CDR2 FQGNSA, per germline. The CDR3 DNA reads as TGTGCCAGCAGCCCGGTGGACAGACCCCCCTACGAGCAGTACGTC. Its protein is CASSPVDRPPYEQYV.

This chain links TRBV28 with TRBJ1-6; unclear D gene. The length of the CDR3 is 15 residues. V was cut by 7 bases and J by 7 bases, with 17 bases left in between. The V gene's germline CDR1 is MDHEN and CDR2 SYDVKM. The CDR3 is CASTLVSTENSPLHF. In nucleotides, the CDR3 is TGTGCCAGCACTCTAGTAAGCACAGAGAATTCACCCCTCCACTTT. Variable domain in full (rest from reference TRBV28 and TRBJ1-6): DVKVTQSSRYLVKRTGEKVFLECVQDMDHENMFWYRQDPGLGLRLIYFSYDVKMKEKGDIPEGYSVSREKKERFSLILESASTNQTSMYLCASTLVSTENSPLHFGNGTRLTVT.

A single count supports this clone. The rearrangement uses TRBV11-3 and TRBJ2-7, with D tentatively TRBD2 (6 bases). Germline CDR1 is SGHNT and CDR2 is YENEEA. V lost 1 base to trimming and J lost 4 bases, with 11 bases between them. This CDR3 contains 14 residues. CDR3 bases: TGTGCCAGCAGCTTAGCTGGGGGGAAATACGAGCAGTACTTC. Its translation: CASSLAGGKYEQYF.

The chain recombines TRBV15 with TRBJ2-5; TRBD2 agrees at 9 bases. Germline V lookup: CDR1 LNHNV, CDR2 YYDKDF (reference sequence). The CDR3 totals 14 residues. Unmatched junction bases numbered 5, after V lost 7 bases and J lost 2 bases. Written as DNA, the CDR3 is TGTGCCACCAAAGCGGGGGGCTTACAAGAGACCCAGTACTTC. The encoded protein is CATKAGGLQETQYF.

V is TRBV12-3 or TRBV12-4 and J is TRBJ2-7; unclear D gene. This CDR3 contains 11 residues. The ends were cut back, 7 bases at V and 3 bases at J, with 7 bases in the middle. The CDR3 sequence is CASTTGYEQYF. CDR3 bases: TGTGCCAGCACAACGGGCTACGAGCAGTACTTC.

The rearrangement links TRBV28 to TRBJ1-1, with D maybe TRBD1 (5 bases). Per the germline V gene, CDR1 is MDHEN and CDR2 is SYDVKM. V lost 3 bases, J lost 0 bases, and 14 bases lay in between. The length of the CDR3 is 16 residues. CDR3 loop: CASSLSQGPMNTEAFF. The CDR3 region has the DNA TGTGCCAGCAGTTTGTCCCAGGGTCCTATGAACACTGAAGCTTTCTTT. The whole variable domain, filled in from reference TRBV28 and TRBJ1-1, reads DVKVTQSSRYLVKRTGEKVFLECVQDMDHENMFWYRQDPGLGLRLIYFSYDVKMKEKGDIPEGYSVSREKKERFSLILESASTNQTSMYLCASSLSQGPMNTEAFFGQGTRLTVV.

The sample holds one count of this clone. The chain employs TRBV7-9 and TRBJ1-1, with D perhaps TRBD1 (5 bases). The CDR3 has 14 residues. V dropped 5 bases and J dropped 5 bases, with 15 bases sitting between them. From germline, CDR1 is SEHNR and CDR2 FQNEAQ (reference sequence). CDR3 nucleotides: TGTGCCAGCAGCCATAAACAGGATGGGACTGAAGCTTTCTTT. Protein product: CASSHKQDGTEAFF.

The rearrangement uses TRBV6-2 or TRBV6-3 and TRBJ2-7; D call uncertain. This CDR3 comprises 12 residues. Germline loops: CDR1 MNHEY, CDR2 SVGEGT. The V and J ends lost 2 bases and 3 bases respectively, with 5 bases between them. Here the CDR3 DNA reads TGTGCCAGCAGTTACCCACACTACGAGCAGTACTTC. Residues: CASSYPHYEQYF.

J is TRBJ2-6 and V is TRBV6-6; D ambiguous. Deletions cut 5 bases from V and 0 bases from J, with 14 bases between. Germline V gene lookup returns CDR1 MNHNY and CDR2 SVGAGI (reference sequence). The CDR3 has 17 residues. The CDR3 loop reads CASSRAPRISGANVLTF. The CDR3 DNA reads TGTGCCAGCAGTCGGGCCCCCCGGATCTCTGGGGCCAACGTCCTGACTTTC.

The gene calls are TRBV19 and TRBJ1-1; 7 bases fit TRBD1. The germline V gene has CDR1 LNHDA and CDR2 SQIVND (reference sequence). V lost 0 bases to trimming and J lost 1 base; unmatched junction nucleotides: 2. The length of the CDR3 is 15 residues. The CDR3 reads CASSIDRTGNTEAFF. The DNA for the CDR3 is TGTGCCAGTAGTATAGATCGGACAGGGAACACTGAAGCTTTCTTT. Full variable domain (rest looked up from reference TRBV19 and TRBJ1-1): DGGITQSPKYLFRKEGQNVTLSCEQNLNHDAMYWYRQDPGQGLRLIYYSQIVNDFQKGDIAEGYSVSREKKESFPLTVTSAQKNPTAFYLCASSIDRTGNTEAFFGQGTRLTVV.

The chain links TRBV18 to TRBJ2-3; 7 bases match TRBD2. This CDR3 has 15 residues. Germline lookup yields CDR1 KGHSH and CDR2 LQKENI. After removal of 4 bases from V and 0 bases from J, the junction contained 4 bases not matched to a gene. CDR3 sequence (DNA): TGTGCCAGCTCACAGCGGGGTACCAGCACAGATACGCAGTATTTT. The encoded protein is CASSQRGTSTDTQYF.

The V gene is TRBV27, the J gene TRBJ1-4, with no clear D. V shed 5 bases and J shed 9 bases, with 13 bases lying between them. This CDR3 comprises 13 residues. Germline V gives CDR1 MNHEY, CDR2 SMNVEV (reference sequence). CDR3 sequence (DNA): TGTGCCAGCAGTCTTATACCGGGCCAAAAACTGTTTTTT. Protein: CASSLIPGQKLFF.

This chain joins TRBV27 and TRBJ2-1; TRBD2 might be the D (6 bases). The CDR3 sequence is 17 residues long. From germline, CDR1 is MNHEY and CDR2 SMNVEV (reference sequence). V lost 5 bases and J 3 bases, leaving 20 bases between the germline ends. The CDR3 sequence is CASSPLTIRENYNEQFF. The CDR3 nucleotides are TGTGCCAGCAGTCCTCTTACGATCCGGGAGAACTACAATGAGCAGTTCTTC.

The V gene is TRBV13, the J gene TRBJ2-7, with D possibly TRBD2 on 5 matching bases. The V and J ends lost 3 bases and 1 base respectively, with 13 bases between them. The CDR3 spans 15 residues. The germline V gene encodes CDR1 PRHDT and CDR2 FYEKMQ (reference sequence). The CDR3 loop reads CASSLGRAPSYEQYF. The DNA of the CDR3 is TGTGCCAGCAGCTTGGGGAGAGCGCCATCCTACGAGCAGTACTTC.

The chain has TRBV11-2 and TRBJ1-6, with D perhaps TRBD1 (6 bases). V was trimmed by 0 bases and J by 7 bases, leaving 16 bases between them. The germline V gene has CDR1 SGHAT and CDR2 FQNNGV. This CDR3 has 17 amino acids. The CDR3 DNA sequence: TGTGCCAGCAGCTTAGAATTAGGGACACGGAAAAATTCACCCCTCCACTTT. Residues: CASSLELGTRKNSPLHF.

The rearrangement uses TRBV15 and TRBJ2-7; 10 bases align to TRBD1. CDR1 LNHNV and CDR2 YYDKDF come from the germline V gene (reference sequence). This CDR3 has 13 amino acids. V was clipped by 3 bases and J by 4 bases; unmatched bases: 0. CDR3 region: CATSRDRGYEQYV. The CDR3 bases are TGTGCCACCAGCAGGGACAGGGGGTACGAGCAGTACGTC.

V usage is TRBV7-8 and J usage is TRBJ1-1; possibly TRBD1 for D (6 bases). Germline CDR1 reads SGHVS; CDR2 reads FQNEAQ. Trimming removed 5 bases at V and 8 bases at J, with 15 bases between. The CDR3 extends over 13 amino acids. The CDR3 region is CASSRGRGFEAFF. DNA for the CDR3: TGTGCCAGCAGCAGAGGTAGGGGGTTCGAAGCTTTCTTT.

This chain links TRBV2 with TRBJ2-1, with D perhaps TRBD1 (7 bases). This CDR3 is 17 amino acids long. Germline V lookup: CDR1 SNHLY, CDR2 FYNNEI. V lost 2 bases and J lost 6, with 20 bases in between. CDR3 nucleotides: TGTGCCAGCAGTGAATTTCAGGGGGAGGTAGGCGGCAATGAGCAGTTCTTC. Its protein product is CASSEFQGEVGGNEQFF.

This chain connects TRBV3-1 (or the pseudogene TRBV3-2) to TRBJ1-2; the D gene is possibly TRBD1 (5 bases). V gave up 1 base and J gave up 4 bases, with 10 bases separating them. The CDR3 contains 14 residues. Germline lookup yields CDR1 LGHDT and CDR2 YNNKEL (reference sequence). For the CDR3, the DNA is TGTGCCAGCAGCCAAGCGGCAGGGCCCTATGGCTACACCTTC. This translates into CASSQAAGPYGYTF.